Described below is a single TCR beta chain sequence and its context. The antigen remains unidentified. Per sample, at least 5 micrograms of total RNA were extracted. The data originate from a study of blood T cells in healthy people across ages. Germline V gives CDR1 SGHTA, CDR2 FQGNSA. The CDR3 spans 17 residues. V trimming: 1 base; J trimming: 5 bases; junction bases outside the gene matches: 13. The study's findings and limits: Age advanced and TCR beta diversity per million T cells fell, roughly linearly.

Through a sample-barcoded 5' primer and a J-beta primer mix, a second PCR was run for roughly 6 to 12 cycles. TCRdb reprocessed the 5' RACE reads with MiXCR, giving one entry per CDR3 protein. The data contain around 1.5 million distinct CDR3 sequences, roughly 45% of them singletons. This sequence originates from a woman younger than 35 in good health. The chain links TRBV7-2 to TRBJ2-7; 8 bases match TRBD1. The sequenced sample was blood. The CDR3 loop is CASSLVGRGRGFHEQYF. CDR3 coding DNA: TGTGCCAGCAGCTTAGTGGGCAGGGGGCGAGGATTCCACGAGCAGTACTTC.